The 23 T cell receptor beta chains below were found in one sample sequenced in a study of shared clonotypes between healthy human individuals. Produced via immunoSEQ multiplex PCR; TCRdb's table is partial and in-frame only. This sample yields about 530,000 clones, of which less than 96% are seen a single time; less than 0.06% belongs to the top ten. The sequenced material came from naive CD4+ T cells sorted from blood. Documented subset: CD45RA+ positively selected. These receptors all stem from a woman in her 30s in good health.

This chain joins TRBV14 and TRBJ2-2, with D unclear. Germline assignment: CDR1 SGHDN and CDR2 FVKESK. The CDR3 is 16 amino acids. The V end lost 1 base, the J end lost 2 bases, and 11 bases lay between the germline ends. The chain's CDR3 is CASSQGVQRNTGELFF. Written as DNA, the CDR3 is TGTGCCAGCAGCCAAGGGGTGCAGAGAAACACCGGGGAGCTGTTTTTT.

The J gene is TRBJ1-2, the V gene TRBV6-1; 8 nucleotides match TRBD1. There are 13 residues in the CDR3. The trim removed 9 bases at V and 1 base at J, leaving 4 bases unmatched. Germline V gene sequence: CDR1 MNHNS, CDR2 SASEGT. The CDR3 nucleotides are TGTGCCAGTCAGACAGGGGATAACTATGGCTACACCTTC. Translating it yields CASQTGDNYGYTF.

V and J are TRBV7-9 and TRBJ1-1; TRBD1 agrees at 7 bases. This CDR3 contains 17 residues. Germline CDR1 and CDR2: SEHNR and FQNEAQ (reference sequence). J gave up 5 bases and V 5 bases, and 17 bases lay outside the gene matches. CDR3 residues: CASSQVKDREVGTEAFF. The CDR3 DNA reads as TGTGCCAGCAGCCAGGTAAAAGACAGGGAAGTAGGAACTGAAGCTTTCTTT.

The rearrangement joins TRBV9 to TRBJ2-1, with TRBD2 identical over 7 bases. Germline V gives CDR1 SGDLS, CDR2 YYNGEE. The CDR3 runs 15 residues. V was clipped by 4 bases and J by 6 bases; unmatched bases: 10. CDR3 nucleotide sequence: TGTGCCAGCAGCACCCGACTAGCTCTCTTCAATGAGCAGTTCTTC. It codes for CASSTRLALFNEQFF.

The J gene is TRBJ2-4, the V gene TRBV6-1; no reliable D call. Trimming pared 4 bases from V and 6 bases from J, leaving 7 bases between. The CDR3 runs to 12 residues. Germline CDR1 reads MNHNS; CDR2 reads SASEGT. For the CDR3, the DNA is TGTGCCAGCAGTGTGCCCCCAAACATTCAGTACTTC. This gives the protein CASSVPPNIQYF.

The V call is TRBV5-6, the J call TRBJ1-3; D gene ambiguous. Germline CDR1 SGHDT, CDR2 YYEEEE. The CDR3 totals 13 residues. The V and J ends lost 9 bases and 0 bases respectively, with 10 bases between them. DNA for the CDR3: TGTGCCACCCAGCAGCTCTCTGGAAACACCATATATTTT. Translating it yields CATQQLSGNTIYF. Combining the CDR3 with reference TRBV5-6 and TRBJ1-3 gives the whole variable domain DAGVTQSPTHLIKTRGQQVTLRCSPKSGHDTVSWYQQALGQGPQFIFQYYEEEERQRGNFPDRFSGHQFPNYSSELNVNALLLGDSALYLCATQQLSGNTIYFGEGSWLTVV.

The gene calls are TRBV7-9 and TRBJ1-4; D may be TRBD1 (6 bases). The germline CDR1 and CDR2 sequences are SEHNR and FQNEAQ (reference sequence). V lost 1 base and J 7 bases, leaving 13 bases between the germline ends. The CDR3 totals 15 residues. The DNA of the CDR3 is TGTGCCAGCAGCTTAGATTCAGGGGTCCGTGAAAAACTGTTTTTT. Residues: CASSLDSGVREKLFF.

The V call is TRBV7-8, the J call TRBJ1-2; D is possibly TRBD1 (5 bases). Trimming shortened V by 5 bases and J by 4 bases, and 14 bases separated the two germline ends. The CDR3 extends over 14 amino acids. CDR1 SGHVS and CDR2 FQNEAQ come from the germline V gene. The CDR3: CASSRRGDGYGYTF. CDR3 nucleotide sequence: TGTGCCAGCAGCCGGCGAGGGGACGGCTATGGCTACACCTTC.

This chain uses TRBV5-1 with TRBJ2-7, with 7 bases that match TRBD1. Germline V CDR1 and CDR2: SGHRS, YFSETQ. J gave up 2 bases and V 4 bases, and 6 bases lay outside the gene matches. The CDR3 is made up of 14 amino acids. The chain's CDR3 is CASSGGTETYEQYF. The CDR3 bases are TGCGCCAGCAGCGGTGGGACAGAAACCTACGAGCAGTACTTC. The variable domain in full, with the rest retrieved from reference TRBV5-1 and TRBJ2-7, is KAGVTQTPRYLIKTRGQQVTLSCSPISGHRSVSWYQQTPGQGLQFLFEYFSETQRNKGNFPGRFSGRQFSNSRSEMNVSTLELGDSALYLCASSGGTETYEQYFGPGTRLTVT.

The chain combines TRBV19 with TRBJ1-4; D is ambiguous. Trimming removed 4 bases at V and 4 bases at J, with 4 bases between. The CDR3 covers 12 residues. CDR1 is LNHDA, CDR2 SQIVND, per germline (reference sequence). The DNA for the CDR3 is TGTGCCAGTAGTAGGGGTAATGAAAAACTGTTTTTT. Amino acid sequence: CASSRGNEKLFF.

This rearrangement joins TRBV6-1 to TRBJ2-7; perhaps D is TRBD1 or TRBD2 (5 bases each). Germline V gene data show CDR1 as MNHNS and CDR2 as SASEGT. V lost 2 bases, J lost 0 bases, and 11 bases lay in between. The CDR3 loop spans 15 amino acids. CDR3 bases: TGTGCCAGCAGTGAAATAGGGGAGAACTCCTACGAGCAGTACTTC. This sequence encodes CASSEIGENSYEQYF.

J is TRBJ2-7 and V is TRBV27; 10 bases match TRBD2. V trimming: 5 bases; J trimming: 3 bases; junction bases outside the gene matches: 16. CDR3 length: 18 amino acids. The V gene's germline CDR1 is MNHEY and CDR2 SMNVEV (reference sequence). The CDR3 protein is CASSRELIAGGKDYEQYF. CDR3 in DNA: TGTGCCAGCAGTCGGGAGTTGATAGCGGGAGGAAAAGACTACGAGCAGTACTTC.

This rearrangement joins TRBV18 to TRBJ2-1; the D gene is possibly TRBD1 (6 bases). V was trimmed by 8 bases and J by 3 bases, leaving 11 bases between them. This CDR3 has 13 amino acids. Germline lookup yields CDR1 KGHSH and CDR2 LQKENI. The CDR3 spells CASLQGSYNEQFF. The CDR3 DNA follows: TGTGCCAGCCTACAGGGTAGCTACAATGAGCAGTTCTTC.

The gene calls are TRBV19 and TRBJ2-4; TRBD1 might be the D (5 bases). CDR3 length equals 14 residues. Trimming left V 6 bases short and J 6 bases short, with 15 bases between. CDR1 is LNHDA and CDR2 is SQIVND in the germline V gene (reference sequence). The CDR3 is CASRGQGRGNIQYF. The DNA of the CDR3 is TGTGCCAGTAGAGGCCAGGGTCGAGGAAACATTCAGTACTTC.

The chain links TRBV5-1 to TRBJ2-3; the match to TRBD2 covers 12 bases. This CDR3 is 16 amino acids long. Unmatched junction bases numbered 3, after V lost 2 bases and J lost 2 bases. The V gene's germline CDR1 is SGHRS and CDR2 YFSETQ. CDR3 nucleotide sequence: TGCGCCAGCAGCTTAGGGACTAGCGGGCCCACAGATACGCAGTATTTT. The encoded protein is CASSLGTSGPTDTQYF.

CDR3 sequence reads: CASSSKEQGWGFTEAFF. The CDR3 DNA reads as TGCGCCAGCAGCTCGAAAGAACAGGGGTGGGGTTTCACTGAAGCTTTCTTT. This sequence joins TRBV5-1 and TRBJ1-1, with 7 nucleotides matching TRBD1. Germline V lookup: CDR1 SGHRS, CDR2 YFSETQ. The J segment lost 4 bases and the V segment lost 3 bases, leaving 15 bases of the junction unmatched. This CDR3 region has 17 residues. Combining the CDR3 with reference TRBV5-1 and TRBJ1-1 gives the whole variable domain KAGVTQTPRYLIKTRGQQVTLSCSPISGHRSVSWYQQTPGQGLQFLFEYFSETQRNKGNFPGRFSGRQFSNSRSEMNVSTLELGDSALYLCASSSKEQGWGFTEAFFGQGTRLTVV.

The V and J genes are TRBV2 and TRBJ2-3; TRBD1 matches 9 bases. The ends lost 7 bases at V and 6 bases at J; junction bases unmatched: 8. Germline V gives CDR1 SNHLY, CDR2 FYNNEI. The CDR3 sequence is 14 residues long. The CDR3 loop is CASIQQGAFDTQYF. CDR3 DNA: TGTGCCAGCATCCAACAGGGGGCTTTTGATACGCAGTATTTT.

As concerns this clone: The same CDR3 arises from other DNA sequences in this sample as well. This chain links TRBV28 with TRBJ1-1, with TRBD1 matching over 7 bases. Trimming cost V 4 bases and J 1 base; bases outside gene matches: 6. CDR3 length: 15 amino acids. Germline CDR1 MDHEN, CDR2 SYDVKM. The DNA of the CDR3 is TGTGCCAGCAGTTCCCCCGGGACAGCGAACACTGAAGCTTTCTTT. Amino acid sequence: CASSSPGTANTEAFF.

This chain joins TRBV5-8 and TRBJ1-5; D is undetermined. V was trimmed by 4 bases and J by 0 bases, leaving 17 bases between them. The germline gives CDR1 SGHTS, CDR2 YDEGEE. The CDR3 has 17 amino acids. CDR3 in DNA: TGTGCCAGCAGCCAAGGAGAGCTAATACGTAGCAATCAGCCCCAGCATTTT. Residues: CASSQGELIRSNQPQHF.

Turning to this clone: One junction end does not reproduce the germline sequence, and a read error may be involved. This chain joins TRBV18 and TRBJ2-5; 12 nucleotides agree with TRBD2. Germline V gene lookup returns CDR1 KGHSH and CDR2 LQKENI. This CDR3 spans 16 amino acids. CDR3 nucleotide sequence: TGTGCCAGCTCACCCGGACTAGCGGGACTTCAAGAGGCCCAGTACTTC. The encoded protein is CASSPGLAGLQEAQYF.

This clone showed up just once. J is TRBJ1-1 and V is TRBV11-1, with D possibly being TRBD1 (6 bases). The germline gives CDR1 SGHAT, CDR2 FQDESV (reference sequence). The V end was cut by 6 bases, the J end by 0 bases, with 14 bases between. The CDR3 runs 15 residues. The CDR3 reads CASSYQGQMNTEAFF. The DNA of the CDR3 is TGTGCCAGCAGTTACCAGGGACAAATGAACACTGAAGCTTTCTTT.

The genes are TRBV28 and TRBJ1-4; D not resolved. Trimming shortened V by 3 bases and J by 2 bases, and 22 bases separated the two germline ends. The V gene's germline CDR1 is MDHEN and CDR2 SYDVKM. This CDR3 is built from 19 residues. CDR3 nucleotide sequence: TGTGCCAGCAGTTTTCCAGGTCAGATAAACTTTGGGACTAATGAAAAACTGTTTTTT. Its protein is CASSFPGQINFGTNEKLFF.

The CDR3 DNA reads TGTGCCAGCAGCTTCCTAGCGGGAGGGGGGGATACGCAGTATTTT. It codes for CASSFLAGGGDTQYF. V usage is TRBV5-2 and J usage is TRBJ2-3; the D call of TRBD2 is as the table states it, not checked on the DNA. TRBV5-2 is recorded as a pseudogene. CDR3 length: 15 residues.